This TCR beta chain was observed in a study of blood T cells in healthy people across ages. Study summary: About one barcoded beta molecule per two T cells came from capture by template switching.

This clonotype was detected a few times. Germline assignment: CDR1 MGHRA and CDR2 YSYEKL. The CDR3 is made up of 18 amino acids. J gave up 2 bases and V 4 bases, and 15 bases lay outside the gene matches. Combining a sample-barcoded 5' primer with a J-beta primer mix, a second PCR ran for about 7 to 12 cycles. TCRdb re-derived calls from the 5' RACE reads in MiXCR, one entry per CDR3 protein. The repertoire holds fewer than 800,000 distinct CDR3 sequences, 25% seen once, with 9.4% in the top ten. The data also belong to a second study, concerning T cells of mothers and their children. That source reports: The study recruited three healthy Caucasian mothers and their six children as donors. Second-PCR primer M1S introduced sample barcodes and 2-4 random nucleotides. At a sensitivity of around 91 clones per million clonotypes, no persistent microchimeric T cell clones appeared.

Specimen: blood. This clonotype was sampled from a boy under 18 in good health. The chain carries TRBV4-1 and TRBJ2-3, with TRBD1 matching over 7 bases. The CDR3 DNA is TGCGCCAGCAGCCGAACAGGGGTGGAAGCACCAAACACAGATACGCAGTATTTT. It yields the protein CASSRTGVEAPNTDTQYF.